The 10 T cell receptor beta chains below come from one sample, sequenced in a study of blood T cell repertoires in COVID-19. TCRdb's copy holds only in-frame clones and misses some; the assay was immunoSEQ multiplex PCR. This table holds some 200,000 clones, about 80% found once. Sequenced: peripheral blood. The receptors stem from a human donor with acute or convalescent COVID-19. The donor label of this sample is uncertain.

The CDR3 here is CASSLATGIEEKLFF. The CDR3 coding sequence is TGTGCCAGCAGCTTAGCAACAGGGATAGAAGAAAAACTGTTTTTT. This chain joins TRBV7-6 and TRBJ1-4; a weak D match, TRBD1 (6 bases). The CDR3 extends over 15 amino acids. CDR1 and CDR2 from the germline V gene are SGHVS and FNYEAQ. V lost 0 bases and J 8 bases, leaving 13 bases between the germline ends.

The chain recombines TRBV19 with TRBJ2-2, with 9 bases aligning to TRBD1. Per germline, CDR1 LNHDA and CDR2 SQIVND (reference sequence). The CDR3 consists of 15 residues. J lost 4 bases, V lost 6 bases, and 6 bases had no gene match. CDR3 sequence reads: CASSRQGGGTGELFF. The CDR3, as DNA: TGTGCCAGTAGCAGACAGGGGGGAGGCACCGGGGAGCTGTTTTTT.

The J gene is TRBJ2-2, the V gene TRBV30, with TRBD1 matching 7 bases. V shed 8 bases, J shed 7 bases, and the junction held 10 bases outside the gene matches. The CDR3 has 13 residues. CDR1 and CDR2 from the germline V gene are GTSNPN and SVGIG (reference sequence). The CDR3 coding sequence is TGTGCCAGAGACAGGGTATTTGGCGGGGAGCTGTTTTTT. Its translation is CARDRVFGGELFF.

The chain uses TRBV29-1 and TRBJ2-3; the D is unclear. Trimming took 3 bases from V and 2 from J, leaving 6 bases between them. CDR1 SQVTM and CDR2 ANQGSEA come from the germline V gene. The CDR3 runs to 12 residues. The CDR3 is CSVEADTDTQYF. CDR3 DNA: TGCAGCGTTGAGGCAGACACAGATACGCAGTATTTT.

V usage is TRBV6-1 and J usage is TRBJ2-7, with a tentative D call TRBD1 (6 bases). Germline V CDR1 and CDR2: MNHNS, SASEGT. This CDR3 is built from 15 residues. Trimming shortened V by 0 bases and J by 9 bases, and 18 bases separated the two germline ends. CDR3 sequence reads: CASSEAPQGRKGQYF. CDR3 DNA: TGTGCCAGCAGTGAAGCCCCACAGGGTAGAAAAGGGCAGTACTTC.

The J gene is TRBJ1-2, the V gene TRBV28; the D is unclear. Trimming pared 2 bases from V and 5 bases from J, leaving 15 bases between. The CDR3 spans 15 residues. CDR1 is MDHEN, CDR2 SYDVKM, per germline. CDR3 sequence: CASSLNIPKAYGYTF. The CDR3 DNA is TGTGCCAGCAGTTTAAATATCCCAAAAGCTTATGGCTACACCTTC.

The V gene is TRBV14, the J gene TRBJ1-6, with 7 bases identical to TRBD1. Looked up from germline, CDR1 is SGHDN and CDR2 is FVKESK. This CDR3 comprises 16 residues. J gave up 2 bases and V 3 bases, and 4 bases lay outside the gene matches. CDR3 bases: TGTGCCAGCAGCCAGGGGGACAGCCCCTATAATTCACCCCTCCACTTT. Protein sequence: CASSQGDSPYNSPLHF.

V gene TRBV10-3 combines with J gene TRBJ1-5, with TRBD1 matching over 10 bases. CDR3 size: 15 residues. CDR1 is ENHRY and CDR2 is SYGVKD in the germline V gene. J gave up 3 bases and V 9 bases, and 8 bases lay outside the gene matches. DNA of the CDR3: TGTGCCATAGGGCTGGACAGGGGGACCAATCAGCCCCAGCATTTT. It is translated as CAIGLDRGTNQPQHF.

The chain couples TRBV28 to TRBJ1-2; tentative D call: TRBD1 (6 bases). Germline V gene lookup returns CDR1 MDHEN and CDR2 SYDVKM. With 4 bases removed from V and 6 bases from J, the gap between germline ends came to 15 bases. This CDR3 region has 14 residues. The CDR3 coding sequence is TGTGCCAGCAGTTCGACAGGACGATTTCATGGCTACACCTTC. This sequence encodes CASSSTGRFHGYTF.

The chain links TRBV27 to TRBJ1-5, with D possibly matching TRBD1 (5 bases). The CDR3 is 15 amino acids. V was pared by 1 base and J by 1 base, with 8 bases between. Germline lookup yields CDR1 MNHEY and CDR2 SMNVEV (reference sequence). The CDR3 sequence: CASSLFRASNQPQHF. CDR3 in DNA: TGTGCCAGCAGTTTATTCAGGGCCAGCAATCAGCCCCAGCATTTT.